The 9 T cell receptor beta chains given below trace back to one sample, sequenced in a study of cytomegalovirus exposure and HLA in healthy donors. PCR involved 60 Vbeta and 13 Jbeta primers. TCRdb's copy holds only in-frame clones and misses some; the assay was immunoSEQ multiplex PCR. This table holds tens of thousands of clones, more than 65% found once. The material sequenced was PBMCs. Receptors originate from a woman aged 18-35 years in good health and CMV-seronegative.

The rearrangement uses TRBV19 and TRBJ1-5; TRBD1 agrees at 9 bases. This CDR3 spans 18 amino acids. V was clipped by 4 bases and J by 6 bases; unmatched bases: 16. Germline lookup yields CDR1 LNHDA and CDR2 SQIVND (reference sequence). CDR3 sequence (DNA): TGTGCCAGTAGTAAGCAAACCTACGGGACAGGGTATCGTCAGCCCCAGCATTTT. The encoded protein is CASSKQTYGTGYRQPQHF. Full variable domain (missing parts from reference TRBV19 and TRBJ1-5): DGGITQSPKYLFRKEGQNVTLSCEQNLNHDAMYWYRQDPGQGLRLIYYSQIVNDFQKGDIAEGYSVSREKKESFPLTVTSAQKNPTAFYLCASSKQTYGTGYRQPQHFGDGTRLSIL.

V is TRBV7-2 and J is TRBJ2-5; TRBD2 aligns across 13 bases. With V trimmed by 5 bases and J by 7 bases, 7 bases remained unmatched. CDR3 length: 15 residues. Germline CDR1 and CDR2: SGHTA and FQGNSA. The CDR3 sequence is CASSPQGLAGRTQYF. The CDR3 DNA follows: TGTGCCAGCAGCCCACAGGGACTAGCGGGAAGGACCCAGTACTTC.

This clone appeared a single time. The CDR3 loop reads CASSQERAGGITDTQYF. Here the CDR3 DNA reads TGCGCCAGCAGCCAAGAACGGGCGGGAGGGATCACAGATACGCAGTATTTT. The chain couples TRBV4-3 to TRBJ2-3, with 9 bases aligning to TRBD2. The trim removed 0 bases at V and 2 bases at J, leaving 6 bases unmatched. CDR1 is LGHNA, CDR2 YSLEER, per germline. This CDR3 comprises 17 residues.

A single count supports this clone. The chain has TRBV28 and TRBJ2-2; TRBD2 agrees at 11 bases. The CDR3 has 15 residues. V shed 5 bases and J 3 bases; nucleotides not matched to a gene: 2. Germline CDR1 reads MDHEN; CDR2 reads SYDVKM. The DNA for the CDR3 is TGTGCCAGCAGTCCGGGACTAGCGGACACCGGGGAGCTGTTTTTT. Amino acids: CASSPGLADTGELFF.

The V gene is TRBV27, the J gene TRBJ2-7; maybe TRBD1 (6 bases). The CDR3 contains 14 residues. Germline lookup yields CDR1 MNHEY and CDR2 SMNVEV (reference sequence). The germline V and J ends were trimmed by 6 bases and 1 base, with 13 bases remaining between them. CDR3 residues: CASSLKGVSYEQYF. CDR3 nucleotides: TGTGCCAGCAGCCTAAAGGGGGTATCCTACGAGCAGTACTTC.

The chain has TRBV2 and TRBJ2-2; maybe TRBD2 (5 bases). The CDR3 has 15 amino acids. Germline lookup yields CDR1 SNHLY and CDR2 FYNNEI. The V end was cut by 4 bases, the J end by 2 bases, with 11 bases between. The CDR3 sequence: CASSAMGANTGELFF. The CDR3 DNA reads as TGTGCCAGCAGTGCGATGGGAGCTAACACCGGGGAGCTGTTTTTT.

The chain couples TRBV10-3 to TRBJ2-7; TRBD1 might be the D (8 bases). CDR3 length equals 19 residues. Trimming took off 3 bases at V and 7 bases at J, with 31 bases between the two ends. Per germline, CDR1 ENHRY and CDR2 SYGVKD. CDR3 amino acids: CAISEKKGQGGSPAREQYF. Written as DNA, the CDR3 is TGTGCCATCAGTGAAAAAAAAGGACAGGGAGGGTCTCCGGCGCGGGAGCAGTACTTC.

The J gene is TRBJ2-7, the V gene TRBV6-1; D is undetermined. This CDR3 is built from 12 residues. Germline V gene lookup returns CDR1 MNHNS and CDR2 SASEGT. V was clipped by 3 bases and J by 3 bases, with 6 bases between them. The CDR3: CASSDRYYEQYF. In DNA, the CDR3 is TGTGCCAGCAGTGATCGGTACTACGAGCAGTACTTC.

The chain employs TRBV7-9 and TRBJ2-3, with TRBD1 as a possible D gene (6 bases). The CDR3 has 17 amino acids. Germline loops: CDR1 SEHNR, CDR2 FQNEAQ (reference sequence). V gave up 4 bases and J gave up 1 base, with 18 bases separating them. Here the CDR3 DNA reads TGTGCCAGCAGCTACCCCCAGGGGACCGCGGGCACAGATACGCAGTATTTT. It encodes CASSYPQGTAGTDTQYF.